Each of the 29 T cell receptor beta chains below was sequenced from the same sample in a study of T cells in Graves' hyperthyroidism and ophthalmopathy. RNA transcripts were the template for amplifying TCR beta CDR3 regions. TCR CDR3 underwent first-round RT-PCR with the HTBI primer set. TCRdb ran MiXCR on the multiplex PCR reads and lists one entry per CDR3 protein. The sample lists 640,000 or so distinct CDR3 sequences; 14% were seen once. Sequencing was carried out using blood. The receptor source for this set is a woman aged 18-30 years with Graves' ophthalmopathy.

This clonotype occurred many times. The V call is TRBV7-8, the J call TRBJ1-6; 7 nucleotides align to TRBD1. This CDR3 is 17 amino acids long. Trimming took 2 bases from V and 7 from J; bases not matched to a gene: 11. CDR1 and CDR2 from the germline V gene are SGHVS and FQNEAQ. The CDR3 loop reads CASSLKLGGAGNSPLHF. The CDR3 coding sequence is TGTGCCAGCAGCTTAAAACTAGGGGGCGCGGGCAATTCACCCCTCCACTTT. The entire variable domain, with the rest obtained from reference TRBV7-8 and TRBJ1-6, is as follows: GAGVSQSPRYKVAKRGQDVALRCDPISGHVSLFWYQQALGQGPEFLTYFQNEAQLDKSGLPSDRFFAERPEGSVSTLKIQRTQQEDSAVYLCASSLKLGGAGNSPLHFGNGTRLTVT.

This clonotype came up a few times. The V call is TRBV30, the J call TRBJ2-1, with D perhaps matching TRBD1 or TRBD2 (5 bases each). The V end was cut by 0 bases, the J end by 11 bases, with 14 bases between. There are 13 residues in the CDR3. The germline gives CDR1 GTSNPN, CDR2 SVGIG (reference sequence). The CDR3 loop reads CAWSVLAGTQQFF. The CDR3 DNA is TGTGCCTGGAGTGTCCTTGCCGGGACCCAGCAGTTCTTC.

Ten or more counts support this clonotype. The chain recombines TRBV7-9 with TRBJ2-7, with a possible D match to TRBD1 (5 bases). CDR1 is SEHNR and CDR2 is FQNEAQ in the germline V gene (reference sequence). The CDR3 runs 17 residues. Trimming pared 2 bases from V and 1 base from J, leaving 18 bases between. CDR3 loop: CASSLIGRGAPSYEQYF. The CDR3 DNA reads TGTGCCAGCAGCTTAATCGGAAGGGGCGCTCCTTCCTACGAGCAGTACTTC.

This clonotype was seen once. A junction boundary mismatches the germline segment, possibly from a read error. The V call is TRBV5-1, the J call TRBJ1-1, with 7 nucleotides matching TRBD1. The germline gives CDR1 SGHRS, CDR2 YFSETQ. This CDR3 has 13 residues. CDR3 nucleotides: TGCGCCAGCAGCGGAACAGGGGTAACTGAAGCTCTCTTT. Protein: CASSGTGVTEALF.

This chain uses TRBV7-3 with TRBJ2-2, with 7 nucleotides matching TRBD2. V trimming: 2 bases; J trimming: 0 bases; junction bases outside the gene matches: 3. The CDR3 covers 16 residues. CDR1 and CDR2 (germline): SGHTA, FQGTGA. The CDR3 region has the DNA TGTGCCAGCAGCTTACGAGCGGGGTCGAACACCGGGGAGCTGTTTTTT. Its protein is CASSLRAGSNTGELFF.

This clonotype was found many times. At one end, the junction sequence differs from germline, possibly due to a read error. The V and J genes are TRBV7-8 and TRBJ1-1; no definite D call. CDR1 and CDR2 from the germline V gene are SGHVS and FQNEAQ. This CDR3 has 14 residues. The CDR3 region is CASSIAGLNTEAFF. The CDR3 DNA sequence: TGTGCCAGCAGCATAGCGGGGTTGAACACTGAAGCTTTCTTT. The full variable domain, completed using reference TRBV7-8 and TRBJ1-1, is GAGVSQSPRYKVAKRGQDVALRCDPISGHVSLFWYQQALGQGPEFLTYFQNEAQLDKSGLPSDRFFAERPEGSVSTLKIQRTQQEDSAVYLCASSIAGLNTEAFFGQGTRLTVV.

This clonotype occurred many times. The genes are TRBV6-1 and TRBJ1-1; D is unclear. Trimming took off 8 bases at V and 1 base at J, with 11 bases between the two ends. Germline V gene sequence: CDR1 MNHNS, CDR2 SASEGT. The CDR3 totals 13 residues. CDR3 amino acids: CASVVGRNTEAFF. The DNA of the CDR3 is TGTGCCAGCGTTGTAGGGAGGAACACTGAAGCTTTCTTT.

This clonotype showed up just a few times. The CDR3 nucleotides are TGTGCCAGCTCTCTCTTCTCTAGCGGGATCAACAATGAGCAGTTCTTC. Translation gives CASSLFSSGINNEQFF. The V gene is TRBV9, the J gene TRBJ2-1, with 9 bases fitting TRBD2. Germline values: CDR1 SGDLS, CDR2 YYNGEE. The CDR3 runs 16 residues. The trim removed 7 bases at V and 5 bases at J, leaving 13 bases unmatched.

The sample holds a few counts of this clonotype. The chain joins TRBV30 to TRBJ1-3, with D tentatively TRBD1 (5 bases). The CDR3 has 18 amino acids. CDR1 is GTSNPN, CDR2 SVGIG, per germline (reference sequence). Trimming removed 4 bases from V and 0 bases from J, with 22 bases in between. CDR3 nucleotides: TGTGCCTGGATCCCAATTGGGCACCCGGGGGTCTCTGGAAACACCATATATTTT. Its translation is CAWIPIGHPGVSGNTIYF.

This clonotype occurred many times. Germline and junction disagree at one end, which may indicate a read error. The V call is TRBV28, the J call TRBJ2-1; D gene unclear. The CDR3 spans 15 residues. CDR1 MDHEN and CDR2 SYDVKM come from the germline V gene. The CDR3 sequence: CASGGVLERYDEQFF. In DNA, the CDR3 is TGTGCCAGCGGTGGGGTGTTAGAACGCTACGATGAGCAGTTCTTC.

The V call is TRBV7-2, the J call TRBJ1-6; weak D call: TRBD1 (6 bases). The length of the CDR3 is 16 residues. Germline CDR1 reads SGHTA; CDR2 reads FQGNSA. V lost 2 bases and J 5 bases, leaving 13 bases between the germline ends. CDR3: CASSLRTRTDNSPLHF. The CDR3 DNA reads as TGTGCCAGCAGCTTAAGAACTCGGACAGATAATTCACCCCTCCACTTT. The full variable domain, its missing parts supplied by reference TRBV7-2 and TRBJ1-6, is GAGVSQSPSNKVTEKGKDVELRCDPISGHTALYWYRQSLGQGLEFLIYFQGNSAPDKSGLPSDRFSAERTGGSVSTLTIQRTQQEDSAVYLCASSLRTRTDNSPLHFGNGTRLTVT.

This clonotype was detected many times. The J gene is TRBJ1-5, the V gene TRBV3-1, with D possibly being TRBD1 (6 bases). The CDR3 is 15 residues long. V lost 1 base, J lost 4 bases, and 11 bases lay in between. Germline CDR1 and CDR2: LGHDT and YNNKEL (reference sequence). The CDR3: CASSQGGGTNQPQHF. As DNA, the CDR3 is TGTGCCAGCAGCCAAGGGGGGGGCACGAATCAGCCCCAGCATTTT.

A few counts support this clonotype. The chain is built from TRBV4-3 and TRBJ2-7, with TRBD2 matching over 7 bases. The CDR3 runs 16 residues. The V segment lost 0 bases and the J segment 6 bases; nucleotides outside the gene matches: 11. The germline V gene encodes CDR1 LGHNA and CDR2 YSLEER. CDR3 nucleotides: TGCGCCAGCAGCCAAGAAGTCGGCGGGAGTCATCTCGAGCAGTACTTC. Its translation is CASSQEVGGSHLEQYF.

This clonotype was recorded at least ten times. The rearrangement links TRBV12-3 or TRBV12-4 to TRBJ2-7; D is unresolved. V was shortened by 3 bases and J by 0 bases, with 9 bases between the two germline ends. This CDR3 region has 14 residues. In DNA, the CDR3 is TGTGCCAGCAGTTTTGACGGAAGCTCCTACGAGCAGTACTTC. It specifies CASSFDGSSYEQYF.

There are many counts of this clonotype. This chain connects TRBV12-3 or TRBV12-4 to TRBJ2-1; TRBD2 might be the D (5 bases). CDR3 size: 14 residues. Trimming shortened V by 2 bases and J by 5 bases, and 10 bases separated the two germline ends. The CDR3 sequence: CASSLIEGDNEQFF. Here the CDR3 DNA reads TGTGCCAGCAGTTTAATTGAGGGAGACAATGAGCAGTTCTTC.

About this clonotype: The junction shows a germline mismatch at one end, possibly a read error. This rearrangement joins TRBV19 to TRBJ1-5; D is ambiguous. CDR3 size: 15 residues. Per the germline V gene, CDR1 is LNHDA and CDR2 is SQIVND (reference sequence). Written as DNA, the CDR3 is TGTGCCAGTACCCCCTCCCGGCATGACAATAAGCCCCAGCATTTT. Translation: CASTPSRHDNKPQHF.

J is TRBJ2-6 and V is TRBV5-8, with D maybe TRBD1 (6 bases). The CDR3 extends over 18 amino acids. V lost 7 bases to trimming and J lost 0 bases, with 20 bases between them. The V gene's germline CDR1 is SGHTS and CDR2 YDEGEE. The CDR3 DNA is TGTGCCAGCTTGGCCCCCGGGACACCTTTCTCTGGGGCCAACGTCCTGACTTTC. This gives the protein CASLAPGTPFSGANVLTF. The whole variable domain, filled in from reference TRBV5-8 and TRBJ2-6, reads EAGVTQSPTHLIKTRGQQATLRCSPISGHTSVYWYQQALGLGLQFLLWYDEGEERNRGNFPPRFSGRQFPNYSSELNVNALELEDSALYLCASLAPGTPFSGANVLTFGAGSRLTVL.

The chain carries TRBV2 and TRBJ2-7, with a tentative D call TRBD2 (7 bases). Germline V gives CDR1 SNHLY, CDR2 FYNNEI. The V gene lost 5 bases and the J gene lost 2 bases, with 28 bases spanning the gap. The CDR3 length is 19 residues. The CDR3 sequence is CASSLQGPGGRRPTYEQYF. In DNA form, the CDR3 reads TGTGCCAGCAGTCTCCAGGGGCCGGGCGGGAGACGGCCCACCTACGAGCAGTACTTC. Full variable domain (remainder filled in from reference TRBV2 and TRBJ2-7): EPEVTQTPSHQVTQMGQEVILRCVPISNHLYFYWYRQILGQKVEFLVSFYNNEISEKSEIFDDQFSVERPDGSNFTLKIRSTKLEDSAMYFCASSLQGPGGRRPTYEQYFGPGTRLTVT.

This sequence joins TRBV10-3 and TRBJ2-1; weak D call: TRBD1 (5 bases). Per the germline V gene, CDR1 is ENHRY and CDR2 is SYGVKD. There are 12 residues in the CDR3. The ends were cut back, 5 bases at V and 8 bases at J, with 10 bases in the middle. CDR3 bases: TGTGCCATCAGTTCCAGGGATGATGAGCAGTTCTTC. Protein product: CAISSRDDEQFF.

Many counts were recorded for this clonotype. The chain uses TRBV28 and TRBJ2-1; 8 bases align to TRBD2. V was pared by 7 bases and J by 0 bases, with 5 bases of the junction left unmatched. This CDR3 has 15 amino acids. The germline CDR1 and CDR2 sequences are MDHEN and SYDVKM. The CDR3 bases are TGTGCCAGCACCTTAGCGGGACTCTCCTACAATGAGCAGTTCTTC. This translates into CASTLAGLSYNEQFF.

This clonotype was observed once. A read error may be the cause here, since a much bigger clone is one base away. The chain recombines TRBV14 with TRBJ2-7, with 8 positions matching TRBD2. The germline CDR1 and CDR2 sequences are SGHDN and FVKESK. CDR3 length: 16 amino acids. The CDR3 protein is CVSSLLGTSGVYEQYF. The CDR3 nucleotides are TGTGTCAGCAGCCTTCTCGGGACTAGTGGGGTTTACGAGCAGTACTTC.

There are a few counts of this clonotype. The V call is TRBV9, the J call TRBJ2-7; 10 nucleotides align to TRBD1. This CDR3 spans 14 amino acids. With 3 bases clipped from V and 4 bases from J, the junction kept 4 bases outside the gene matches. CDR1 is SGDLS and CDR2 is YYNGEE in the germline V gene. CDR3 in amino acids: CASSEGTGAYEQYF. The CDR3 bases are TGTGCCAGCAGCGAAGGGACAGGGGCGTACGAGCAGTACTTC. The full variable domain, in which reference TRBV9 and TRBJ2-7 provide the parts outside the CDR3, is DSGVTQTPKHLITATGQRVTLRCSPRSGDLSVYWYQQSLDQGLQFLIQYYNGEERAKGNILERFSAQQFPDLHSELNLSSLELGDSALYFCASSEGTGAYEQYFGPGTRLTVT.

In DNA form, the CDR3 reads TGTGCCAGCAGCCCGGACTTGTCGCTCTACGAGCAGTACTTC. Its translation is CASSPDLSLYEQYF. The V call is TRBV11-2, the J call TRBJ2-7, with a possible D match to TRBD2 (5 bases). This CDR3 spans 14 amino acids. The V end was cut by 5 bases, the J end by 3 bases, with 14 bases between. Germline V gene lookup returns CDR1 SGHAT and CDR2 FQNNGV. The full variable domain, completed using reference TRBV11-2 and TRBJ2-7, is EAGVAQSPRYKIIEKRQSVAFWCNPISGHATLYWYQQILGQGPKLLIQFQNNGVVDDSQLPKDRFSAERLKGVDSTLKIQPAKLEDSAVYLCASSPDLSLYEQYFGPGTRLTVT.

This clonotype was detected only a few times. V is TRBV10-3 and J is TRBJ2-2; the D is unclear. V lost 11 bases to trimming and J lost 0 bases, with 7 bases between them. The CDR3 length is 12 residues. Germline CDR1 is ENHRY and CDR2 is SYGVKD. CDR3 DNA: TGTGCCGCAGGCACGAACACCGGGGAGCTGTTTTTT. Protein: CAAGTNTGELFF.

This clonotype was recorded at least ten times. V usage is TRBV2 and J usage is TRBJ2-7; maybe TRBD2 (5 bases). CDR1 and CDR2 (germline): SNHLY, FYNNEI. The CDR3 loop spans 13 amino acids. V was shortened by 8 bases and J by 7 bases, with 18 bases between the two germline ends. The CDR3 DNA reads TGTGCCAGCGATGCAGGACTTCTCTTTGAGCAGTACTTC. It translates to CASDAGLLFEQYF.

Of note for this clonotype: Just one base apart from a much larger clone, this may be a read error. The J gene is TRBJ1-1, the V gene TRBV7-6; TRBD1 is a possible D gene (5 bases). Germline V CDR1 and CDR2: SGHVS, FNYEAQ. This CDR3 is 14 amino acids long. Written as DNA, the CDR3 is TGTACCAGCAGCTGGGGACTCCCGAACACTGAAGCTTTCTTT. Translated, it gives CTSSWGLPNTEAFF.

The chain couples TRBV5-1 to TRBJ1-1; 7 bases map to TRBD1. Trimming took 5 bases from V and 1 from J; bases not matched to a gene: 8. This CDR3 region has 15 residues. CDR1 SGHRS and CDR2 YFSETQ come from the germline V gene. The CDR3 DNA is TGCGCCAGCAGACCGGCAGGGGGTCGGAACACTGAAGCTTTCTTT. Residues: CASRPAGGRNTEAFF.

There are a few counts of this clonotype. This chain connects TRBV5-5 to TRBJ1-5; D is undetermined. From germline, CDR1 is SGHKS and CDR2 YYEKEE (reference sequence). CDR3 length equals 14 residues. Trimming took off 6 bases at V and 0 bases at J, with 10 bases between the two ends. CDR3 sequence: CASTLDYSNQPQHF. The CDR3 nucleotides read TGTGCCAGCACCCTCGATTATAGCAATCAGCCCCAGCATTTT. Looking up the rest from reference TRBV5-5 and TRBJ1-5 gives the full variable domain: DAGVTQSPTHLIKTRGQQVTLRCSPISGHKSVSWYQQVLGQGPQFIFQYYEKEERGRGNFPDRFSARQFPNYSSELNVNALLLGDSALYLCASTLDYSNQPQHFGDGTRLSIL.

This clonotype was observed at least ten times. The chain combines TRBV7-9 with TRBJ2-5; the D gene is possibly TRBD1 (6 bases). Germline V CDR1 and CDR2: SEHNR, FQNEAQ (reference sequence). V shed 5 bases and J shed 5 bases, with 12 bases lying between them. The CDR3 contains 13 residues. The CDR3, as DNA: TGTGCCAGCAGCGACCACAGGGAGGAGACCCAGTACTTC. It is translated as CASSDHREETQYF. Full variable domain (rest looked up from reference TRBV7-9 and TRBJ2-5): DTGVSQNPRHKITKRGQNVTFRCDPISEHNRLYWYRQTLGQGPEFLTYFQNEAQLEKSRLLSDRFSAERPKGSFSTLEIQRTEQGDSAMYLCASSDHREETQYFGPGTRLLVL.